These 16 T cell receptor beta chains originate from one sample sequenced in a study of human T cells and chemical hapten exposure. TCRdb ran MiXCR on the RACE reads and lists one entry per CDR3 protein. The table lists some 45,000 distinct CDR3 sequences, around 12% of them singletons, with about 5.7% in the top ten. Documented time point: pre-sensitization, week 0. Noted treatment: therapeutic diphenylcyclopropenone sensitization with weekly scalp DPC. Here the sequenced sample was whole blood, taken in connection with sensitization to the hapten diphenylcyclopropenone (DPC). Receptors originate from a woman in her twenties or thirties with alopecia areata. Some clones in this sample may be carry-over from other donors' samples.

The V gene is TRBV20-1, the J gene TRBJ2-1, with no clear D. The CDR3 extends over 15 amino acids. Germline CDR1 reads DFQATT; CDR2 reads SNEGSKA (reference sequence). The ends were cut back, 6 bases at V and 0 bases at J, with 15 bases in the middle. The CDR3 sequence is CSATYTFISYNEQFF. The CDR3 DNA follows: TGCAGTGCAACCTACACCTTTATCTCCTACAATGAGCAGTTCTTC.

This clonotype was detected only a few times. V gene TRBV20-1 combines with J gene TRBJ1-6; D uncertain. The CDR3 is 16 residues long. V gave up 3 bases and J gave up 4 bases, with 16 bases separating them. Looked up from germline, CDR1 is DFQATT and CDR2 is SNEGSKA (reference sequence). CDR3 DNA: TGCAGTGCTAGGCCGTTTAGGAGAGAATATAATTCACCCCTCCACTTT. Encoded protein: CSARPFRREYNSPLHF.

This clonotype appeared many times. Here the CDR3 DNA reads TGTGCCAGCACCCCGAGGGCCGGGATTTTCCACACCGGGGAGCTGTTTTTT. Its protein product is CASTPRAGIFHTGELFF. This chain uses TRBV6-2 or TRBV6-3 with TRBJ2-2; tentatively, D is TRBD2 (5 bases). This CDR3 has 17 amino acids. Germline V lookup: CDR1 MNHEY, CDR2 SVGEGT. Trimming cost V 7 bases and J 3 bases, with 21 bases left between them.

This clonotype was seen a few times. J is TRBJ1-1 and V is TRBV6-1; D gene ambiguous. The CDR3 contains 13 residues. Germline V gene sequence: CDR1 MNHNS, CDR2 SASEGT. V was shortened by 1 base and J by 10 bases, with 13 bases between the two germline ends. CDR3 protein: CASSEGSHGGAFF. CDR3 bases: TGTGCCAGCAGTGAAGGATCCCACGGAGGAGCTTTCTTT.

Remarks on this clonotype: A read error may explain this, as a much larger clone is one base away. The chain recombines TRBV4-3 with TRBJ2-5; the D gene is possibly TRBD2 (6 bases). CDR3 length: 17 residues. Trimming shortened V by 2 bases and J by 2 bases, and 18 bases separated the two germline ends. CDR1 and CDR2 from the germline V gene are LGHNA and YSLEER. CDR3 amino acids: CASSQNPPASVQETQYF. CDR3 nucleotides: TGCGCCAGCAGCCAAAATCCCCCGGCTAGCGTACAAGAGACCCAGTACTTC.

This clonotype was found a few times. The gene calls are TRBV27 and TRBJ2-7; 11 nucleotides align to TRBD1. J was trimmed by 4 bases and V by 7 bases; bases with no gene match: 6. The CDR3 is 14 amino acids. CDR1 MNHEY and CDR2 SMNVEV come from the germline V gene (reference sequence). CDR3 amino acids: CASKRTGGAYEQYF. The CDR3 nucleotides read TGTGCCAGCAAAAGGACAGGGGGCGCGTACGAGCAGTACTTC.

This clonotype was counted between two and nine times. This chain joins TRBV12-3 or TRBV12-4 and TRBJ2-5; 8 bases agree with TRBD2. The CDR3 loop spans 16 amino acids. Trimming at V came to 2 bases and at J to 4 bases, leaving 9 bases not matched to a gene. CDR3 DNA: TGTGCCAGCAGTTTAAGGCTAGCGGGCCTATCAGAGACCCAGTACTTC. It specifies CASSLRLAGLSETQYF.

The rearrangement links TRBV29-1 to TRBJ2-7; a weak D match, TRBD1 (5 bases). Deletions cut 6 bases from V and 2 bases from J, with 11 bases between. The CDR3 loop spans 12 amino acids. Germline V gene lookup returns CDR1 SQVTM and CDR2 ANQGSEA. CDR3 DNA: TGCAGCGTGGGGCAGGGTGCCTACGAGCAGTACTTC. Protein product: CSVGQGAYEQYF.

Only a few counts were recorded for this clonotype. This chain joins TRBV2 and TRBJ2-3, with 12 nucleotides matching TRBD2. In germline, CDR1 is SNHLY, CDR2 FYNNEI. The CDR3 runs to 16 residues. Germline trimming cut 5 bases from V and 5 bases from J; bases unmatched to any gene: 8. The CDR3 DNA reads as TGTGCCAGCAGTACACTACTAGCGGGAGGAGGAGATACGCAGTATTTT. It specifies CASSTLLAGGGDTQYF.

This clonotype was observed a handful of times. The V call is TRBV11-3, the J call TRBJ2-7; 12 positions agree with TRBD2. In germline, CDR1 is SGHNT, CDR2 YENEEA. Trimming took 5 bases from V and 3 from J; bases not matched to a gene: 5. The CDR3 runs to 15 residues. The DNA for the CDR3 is TGTGCCAGCAGCCCCAGACTAGCGGGAGTCTACGAGCAGTACTTC. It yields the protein CASSPRLAGVYEQYF. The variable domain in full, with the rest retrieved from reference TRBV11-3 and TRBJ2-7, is EAGVVQSPRYKIIEKKQPVAFWCNPISGHNTLYWYLQNLGQGPELLIRYENEEAVDDSQLPKDRFSAERLKGVDSTLKIQPAELGDSAVYLCASSPRLAGVYEQYFGPGTRLTVT.

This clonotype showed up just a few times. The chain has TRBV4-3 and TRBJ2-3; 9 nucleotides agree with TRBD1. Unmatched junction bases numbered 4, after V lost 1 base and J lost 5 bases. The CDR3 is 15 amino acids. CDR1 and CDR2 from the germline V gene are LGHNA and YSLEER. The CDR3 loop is CASSQGTGGLDTQYF. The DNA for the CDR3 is TGCGCCAGCAGCCAAGGCACAGGGGGCTTAGATACGCAGTATTTT.

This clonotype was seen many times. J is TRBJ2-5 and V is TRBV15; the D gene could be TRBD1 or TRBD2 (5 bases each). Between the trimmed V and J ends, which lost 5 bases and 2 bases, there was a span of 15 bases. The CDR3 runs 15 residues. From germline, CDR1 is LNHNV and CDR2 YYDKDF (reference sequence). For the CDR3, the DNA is TGTGCCACCAGCGGAGGACAAGAGAGTCAAGAGACCCAGTACTTC. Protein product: CATSGGQESQETQYF.

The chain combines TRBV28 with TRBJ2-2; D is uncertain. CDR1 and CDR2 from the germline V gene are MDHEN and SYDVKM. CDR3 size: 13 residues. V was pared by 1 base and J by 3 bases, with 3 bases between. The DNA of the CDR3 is TGTGCCAGCAGTTTATACGACACCGGGGAGCTGTTTTTT. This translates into CASSLYDTGELFF. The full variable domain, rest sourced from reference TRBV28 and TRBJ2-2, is DVKVTQSSRYLVKRTGEKVFLECVQDMDHENMFWYRQDPGLGLRLIYFSYDVKMKEKGDIPEGYSVSREKKERFSLILESASTNQTSMYLCASSLYDTGELFFGEGSRLTVL.

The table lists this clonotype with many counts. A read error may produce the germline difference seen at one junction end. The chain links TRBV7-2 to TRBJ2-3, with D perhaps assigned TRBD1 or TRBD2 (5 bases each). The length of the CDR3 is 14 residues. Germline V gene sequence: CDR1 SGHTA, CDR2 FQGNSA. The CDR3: CASSLGESTDTQYF. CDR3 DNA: TGTGCCAGCAGTTTAGGGGAGTCCACAGATACGCAGTATTTT.

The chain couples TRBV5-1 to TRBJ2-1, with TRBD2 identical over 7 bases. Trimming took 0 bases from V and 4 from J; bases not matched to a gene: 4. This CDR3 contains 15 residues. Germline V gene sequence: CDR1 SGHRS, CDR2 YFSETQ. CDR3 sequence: CASSLELATYNEQFF. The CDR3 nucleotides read TGCGCCAGCAGCTTGGAACTAGCGACATACAATGAGCAGTTCTTC.

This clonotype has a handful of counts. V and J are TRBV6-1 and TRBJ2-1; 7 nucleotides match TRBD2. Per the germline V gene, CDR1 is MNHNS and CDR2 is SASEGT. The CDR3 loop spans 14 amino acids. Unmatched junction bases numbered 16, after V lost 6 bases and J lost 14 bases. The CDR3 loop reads CASSSPEREGEEFF. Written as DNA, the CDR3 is TGTGCCAGCAGCTCACCCGAAAGGGAGGGAGAGGAGTTCTTC.